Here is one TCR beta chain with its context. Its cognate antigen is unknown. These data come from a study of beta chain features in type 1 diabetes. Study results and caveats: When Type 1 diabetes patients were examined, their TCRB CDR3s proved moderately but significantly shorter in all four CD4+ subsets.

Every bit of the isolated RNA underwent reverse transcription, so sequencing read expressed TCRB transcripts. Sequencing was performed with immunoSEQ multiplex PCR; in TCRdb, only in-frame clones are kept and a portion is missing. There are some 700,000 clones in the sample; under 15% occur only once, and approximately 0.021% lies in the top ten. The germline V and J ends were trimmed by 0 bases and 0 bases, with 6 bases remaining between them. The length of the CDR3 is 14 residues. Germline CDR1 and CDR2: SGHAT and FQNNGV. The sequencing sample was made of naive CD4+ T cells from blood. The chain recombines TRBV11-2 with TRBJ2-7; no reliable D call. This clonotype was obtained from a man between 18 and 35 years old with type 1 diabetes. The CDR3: CASSLETGSYEQYF. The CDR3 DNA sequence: TGTGCCAGCAGCTTAGAGACGGGCTCCTACGAGCAGTACTTC.